This T cell receptor beta chain emerged from a study of early T cells in non-severe SARS-CoV-2 infection. Overall study: Chains were not paired, and sequencing was done on bulk RNA from unsorted whole blood.

Details on this clonotype: The antigen remains undetermined.

Study observations and caveats: Sequences matched to VDJdb favored anti-spike CD8 responses, while private and CD4 specificities were missed.

TCRdb re-derived calls from the 5' RACE reads in MiXCR, one entry per CDR3 protein. The repertoire includes 55,000 to 75,000 distinct CDR3 sequences, 5.5% to 7% of them detected once, and 3.4% sits in the top ten. This CDR3 is 12 amino acids long. V was clipped by 9 bases and J by 6 bases, with 13 bases between them. Germline CDR1 reads KGHDR; CDR2 reads SFDVKD. This TCR came from an adult who was a healthcare worker with PCR-confirmed SARS-CoV-2 infection or an uninfected control (not recorded which). The chain links TRBV24-1 to TRBJ1-1; no reliable D call. The sequencing here drew on whole blood, taken at baseline. Here the CDR3 DNA reads TGTGCCACCGAAGGGAATAAAGCTGAAGCTTTCTTT. Translating gives CATEGNKAEAFF.